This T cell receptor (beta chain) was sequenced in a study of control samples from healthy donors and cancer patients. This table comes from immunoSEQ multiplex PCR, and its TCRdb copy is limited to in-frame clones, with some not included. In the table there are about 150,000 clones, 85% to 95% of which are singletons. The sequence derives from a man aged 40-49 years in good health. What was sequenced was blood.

The CDR3 sequence: CASSIVRDRGGYTF. The CDR3 nucleotides read TGTGCCAGTAGTATAGTTCGGGACAGGGGCGGCTACACCTTC. The rearrangement links TRBV19 to TRBJ1-2, with 10 bases matching TRBD1. J lost 8 bases, V lost 1 base, and 4 bases had no gene match. CDR3 size: 14 residues. From germline, CDR1 is LNHDA and CDR2 SQIVND (reference sequence).